The 5 T cell receptor beta chains below all came from one sample that was sequenced in a study of T cells after yellow fever vaccination. TCRdb passed the 5' RACE reads through MiXCR, listing each CDR3 protein once. This table holds a few hundred thousand distinct CDR3 sequences, about 7% found once. This specimen was CD4+ T cells sorted from PBMCs, taken 15 days after the yellow fever booster vaccination. The receptors stem from a man aged 25-45 years who received the YFV17D yellow fever vaccine.

The CDR3 is CSAAGTSGHQETQYF. In DNA form, the CDR3 reads TGCAGTGCTGCCGGGACTAGCGGGCATCAAGAGACCCAGTACTTC. J is TRBJ2-5 and V is TRBV20-1, with 12 bases that match TRBD2. With 5 bases clipped from V and 2 bases from J, the junction kept 6 bases outside the gene matches. Germline V gene lookup returns CDR1 DFQATT and CDR2 SNEGSKA (reference sequence). This CDR3 comprises 15 residues.

This chain links TRBV18 with TRBJ2-5; D is possibly TRBD1 (5 bases). This CDR3 contains 14 residues. CDR1 and CDR2 (germline): KGHSH, LQKENI. Trimming took 0 bases from V and 5 from J, leaving 10 bases between them. The DNA for the CDR3 is TGTGCCAGCTCACCACCGGGCAGGGTGGAGACCCAGTACTTC. Protein: CASSPPGRVETQYF. Combining the CDR3 with reference TRBV18 and TRBJ2-5 gives the whole variable domain NAGVMQNPRHLVRRRGQEARLRCSPMKGHSHVYWYRQLPEEGLKFMVYLQKENIIDESGMPKERFSAEFPKEGPSILRIQQVVRGDSAAYFCASSPPGRVETQYFGPGTRLLVL.

This clonotype was seen more than once but under ten times. This rearrangement joins TRBV23-1 to TRBJ2-7, with D uncertain. TRBV23-1 is assigned to the ORF class and has an uncertain function. The CDR3 length is 10 residues. Trimming cost V 9 bases and J 5 bases, with 8 bases left between them. CDR3 DNA: TGCGCCAGAACGGGCGACGAGCAGTACTTC. Translated, it gives CARTGDEQYF.

This clonotype has a handful of counts. V usage is TRBV5-5 and J usage is TRBJ2-1; the match to TRBD2 covers 10 bases. The CDR3 runs 15 residues. V shed 2 bases and J 7 bases; nucleotides not matched to a gene: 6. Germline CDR1 and CDR2: SGHKS and YYEKEE (reference sequence). The CDR3 nucleotides read TGTGCCAGCAGCTTAGAAGCGGGAGGGCGTAATGAGCAGTTCTTC. This sequence encodes CASSLEAGGRNEQFF.

The chain uses TRBV3-1 and TRBJ1-1; D might be TRBD1 (6 bases). The germline V gene encodes CDR1 LGHDT and CDR2 YNNKEL (reference sequence). Trimming removed 1 base from V and 5 bases from J, with 11 bases in between. The CDR3 is 14 residues long. The CDR3 loop reads CASSQAEGGTEAFF. CDR3 nucleotide sequence: TGTGCCAGCAGCCAAGCTGAGGGGGGAACTGAAGCTTTCTTT.